Presented here are 32 T cell receptor beta chains from one specimen sequenced in a study of identical twins. One entry per CDR3 protein results from TCRdb running MiXCR on the 5' RACE reads. Here the sample spans 300,000 or so distinct CDR3 sequences, roughly 9% being singletons. Another study also made use of these data, one on yellow fever vaccine responses in identical twins.

Source material: CD8+ T cells sorted from blood. All receptors come from a woman in her late teens or twenties in good health.

The sample holds a few counts of this clonotype. The chain couples TRBV20-1 to TRBJ2-1; 10 nucleotides agree with TRBD2. Per the germline V gene, CDR1 is DFQATT and CDR2 is SNEGSKA (reference sequence). The CDR3 sequence is 20 residues long. The V gene end was trimmed by 1 base and the J gene end by 1 base; junction bases not matched to a gene: 16. CDR3: CSARVSSGSSEENSYNEQFF. CDR3 bases: TGCAGTGCTAGAGTGTCTAGCGGGAGTAGTGAGGAGAATTCCTACAATGAGCAGTTCTTC.

Regarding this clonotype: A much larger clone differs by one base, so this may be a read error. The V gene is TRBV7-2, the J gene TRBJ2-1, with D unresolved. This CDR3 region has 12 residues. Germline assignment: CDR1 SGHTA and CDR2 FQGNSA. Trimming stripped 9 bases from V and 10 bases from J, with 16 bases between. The CDR3 coding sequence is TGTACCAGTATTCCGGTCGATCCCGAGCAGTTCTTC. The encoded protein is CTSIPVDPEQFF.

This clonotype was picked up a small number of times. This rearrangement joins TRBV6-2 or TRBV6-3 to TRBJ2-5; 10 bases align to TRBD2. CDR3 size: 14 residues. After removal of 6 bases from V and 4 bases from J, the junction contained 5 bases not matched to a gene. The V gene's germline CDR1 is MNHEY and CDR2 SVGEGT. The CDR3 DNA is TGTGCCAGCAGCGAACTAGCGGGATTAGAGACCCAGTACTTC. Translating gives CASSELAGLETQYF.

This clonotype was seen ten or more times. V and J are TRBV28 and TRBJ2-6, with D possibly TRBD1 on 6 matching bases. The CDR3 is made up of 16 amino acids. V was pared by 8 bases and J by 0 bases, with 14 bases between. Germline CDR1 and CDR2: MDHEN and SYDVKM. This chain's CDR3 is CASHQGSGSGANVLTF. CDR3 bases: TGTGCCAGCCATCAGGGGAGTGGCTCTGGGGCCAACGTCCTGACTTTC.

This clonotype has only a few counts. V is TRBV27 and J is TRBJ2-1; D not certain. Between the trimmed V and J ends, which lost 5 bases and 2 bases, there was a span of 10 bases. The CDR3 runs 14 residues. The germline CDR1 and CDR2 sequences are MNHEY and SMNVEV (reference sequence). In DNA form, the CDR3 reads TGTGCCAGCAGTCTACAAAAGACCTACAATGAGCAGTTCTTC. Protein product: CASSLQKTYNEQFF.

This clonotype was seen a few times. The V gene is TRBV5-6, the J gene TRBJ2-5, with 10 bases identical to TRBD2. Looked up from germline, CDR1 is SGHDT and CDR2 is YYEEEE. V dropped 4 bases and J dropped 1; count of bases not matched to a gene: 7. The CDR3 runs 16 residues. The DNA for the CDR3 is TGTGCCAGCAGCCCTAGACTAGCGGGCCTCCAAGAGACCCAGTACTTC. As protein: CASSPRLAGLQETQYF.

This clonotype has a handful of counts. The rearrangement links TRBV7-9 to TRBJ2-5, with D tentatively TRBD2 (5 bases). Trimming left V 5 bases short and J 2 bases short, with 12 bases between. This CDR3 comprises 14 residues. Looked up from germline, CDR1 is SEHNR and CDR2 is FQNEAQ (reference sequence). For the CDR3, the DNA is TGTGCCAGCAGCGCCACGGACTCGCAAGAGACCCAGTACTTC. As protein: CASSATDSQETQYF.

In its sample, this clonotype was seen many times. The V call is TRBV29-1, the J call TRBJ2-1; TRBD2 matches 12 bases. V dropped 4 bases and J dropped 7; count of bases not matched to a gene: 8. Germline lookup yields CDR1 SQVTM and CDR2 ANQGSEA. The CDR3 sequence is 15 residues long. CDR3 in amino acids: CSVGLAGGLRNEQFF. CDR3 coding DNA: TGCAGCGTTGGCCTAGCGGGAGGGTTGAGGAATGAGCAGTTCTTC.

Comments on this clonotype: A read error may produce the germline difference seen at one junction end. The chain carries TRBV27 and TRBJ2-5; the D gene could be TRBD1 or TRBD2 (5 bases each). Per germline, CDR1 MNHEY and CDR2 SMNVEV (reference sequence). This CDR3 region has 14 residues. CDR3 sequence reads: CASSLTGTEETQYF. The CDR3 DNA reads TGTGCCAGTAGTTTAACCGGGACGGAAGAGACCCAGTACTTC.

The sample holds many counts of this clonotype. The rearrangement links TRBV29-1 to TRBJ2-2; D unresolved. CDR3 size: 13 residues. Trimming pared 4 bases from V and 8 bases from J, leaving 14 bases between. From germline, CDR1 is SQVTM and CDR2 ANQGSEA. Here the CDR3 DNA reads TGCAGCGTTGCGGTTGGTGCATCTGGGGAGCTGTTTTTT. Protein: CSVAVGASGELFF.

This clonotype was detected many times. V is TRBV12-3 or TRBV12-4 and J is TRBJ2-2; TRBD2 aligns across 9 bases. The CDR3 has 15 amino acids. The J segment lost 4 bases and the V segment lost 1 base, leaving 1 base of the junction unmatched. Written as DNA, the CDR3 is TGTGCCAGCAGTTTAGAGCGGGGGGTCACCGGGGAGCTGTTTTTT. Translation gives CASSLERGVTGELFF.

This clonotype was counted at least ten times. V is TRBV29-1 and J is TRBJ2-2, with D unclear. With 2 bases removed from V and 2 bases from J, the gap between germline ends came to 6 bases. The CDR3 length is 13 residues. Germline CDR1 and CDR2: SQVTM and ANQGSEA. The CDR3, as DNA: TGCAGCGTTGAAAGGCACAACACCGGGGAGCTGTTTTTT. Its protein product is CSVERHNTGELFF.

This clonotype was picked up a small number of times. J is TRBJ2-1 and V is TRBV20-1, with unresolved D. The CDR3 is 13 amino acids. Trimming took off 3 bases at V and 5 bases at J, with 11 bases between the two ends. CDR1 and CDR2 (germline): DFQATT, SNEGSKA (reference sequence). CDR3 DNA: TGCAGTGCTAGTGGTTTCTATAACAATGAGCAGTTCTTC. It translates to CSASGFYNNEQFF.

Ten or more counts support this clonotype. The genes are TRBV28 and TRBJ2-7; D gene unclear. V lost 6 bases to trimming and J lost 3 bases, with 21 bases between them. The CDR3 loop spans 16 amino acids. Germline CDR1 and CDR2: MDHEN and SYDVKM. CDR3 region: CASREQPPGRSYEQYF. As DNA, the CDR3 is TGTGCCAGCAGGGAACAGCCCCCCGGACGAAGCTACGAGCAGTACTTC.

This clonotype has more than one count but fewer than ten. The chain combines TRBV29-1 with TRBJ2-7; D uncertain. The CDR3 has 12 residues. Germline CDR1 SQVTM, CDR2 ANQGSEA. With 0 bases removed from V and 0 bases from J, the gap between germline ends came to 3 bases. CDR3 in amino acids: CSVEDDSYEQYF. CDR3 coding DNA: TGCAGCGTTGAAGATGACTCCTACGAGCAGTACTTC.

Only one count was recorded for this clonotype. The CDR3 sequence: CASSLARGSEAFF. The DNA of the CDR3 is TGTGCCAGCAGCTTAGCCAGGGGTTCTGAAGCTTTCTTT. V gene TRBV7-6 combines with J gene TRBJ1-1, with a weak D call TRBD1 (6 bases). Germline V lookup: CDR1 SGHVS, CDR2 FNYEAQ. The CDR3 runs 13 residues. Trimming removed 0 bases at V and 6 bases at J, with 8 bases between.

J is TRBJ2-7 and V is TRBV7-9; D remains unclear. Germline CDR1 is SEHNR and CDR2 is FQNEAQ (reference sequence). V was pared by 10 bases and J by 2 bases, with 21 bases between. CDR3 length: 15 amino acids. The CDR3 loop reads CATSIGLGTTYEQYF. For the CDR3, the DNA is TGTGCCACCAGTATAGGCCTGGGAACAACCTACGAGCAGTACTTC.

This clonotype was observed many times. V is TRBV7-9 and J is TRBJ1-5; unclear D gene. The CDR3 runs 13 residues. V lost 4 bases to trimming and J lost 1 base, with 5 bases between them. CDR1 is SEHNR and CDR2 is FQNEAQ in the germline V gene (reference sequence). As DNA, the CDR3 is TGTGCCAGCAGCTCCCAGAGCAATCAGCCCCAGCATTTT. It encodes CASSSQSNQPQHF.

This clonotype was found many times. V gene TRBV12-5 combines with J gene TRBJ2-7; 8 bases match TRBD1. The trim removed 6 bases at V and 3 bases at J, leaving 4 bases unmatched. CDR1 LGHNT and CDR2 FRNRAP come from the germline V gene. The CDR3 is 13 residues long. The chain's CDR3 is CASGLGQGYEQYF. As DNA, the CDR3 is TGTGCTAGTGGCCTCGGACAGGGCTACGAGCAGTACTTC.

This clonotype showed up just a few times. The chain is built from TRBV5-5 and TRBJ2-7; 11 nucleotides agree with TRBD1. The germline V gene encodes CDR1 SGHKS and CDR2 YYEKEE (reference sequence). With 1 base clipped from V and 0 bases from J, the junction kept 3 bases outside the gene matches. The CDR3 has 16 residues. The CDR3: CASSLKGQGDSYEQYF. DNA for the CDR3: TGTGCCAGCAGCTTGAAGGGACAGGGGGACTCCTACGAGCAGTACTTC.

Ten or more counts support this clonotype. The chain employs TRBV12-3 or TRBV12-4 and TRBJ2-3; D ambiguous. V was clipped by 4 bases and J by 2 bases, with 13 bases between them. This CDR3 spans 15 amino acids. CDR3 residues: CASSSLTENTDTQYF. In nucleotides, the CDR3 is TGTGCCAGCAGTTCCTTGACGGAGAACACAGATACGCAGTATTTT.

This chain links TRBV19 with TRBJ2-1; 7 bases are shared with TRBD2. CDR3 length equals 17 residues. Per germline, CDR1 LNHDA and CDR2 SQIVND (reference sequence). J lost 0 bases, V lost 9 bases, and 14 bases had no gene match. CDR3 sequence (DNA): TGTGCCAGAGAAACCCTCCTAGCGGCGAGCTCCTACAATGAGCAGTTCTTC. It codes for CARETLLAASSYNEQFF.

This clonotype was found many times. V is TRBV4-3 and J is TRBJ1-4; no definite D call. Per germline, CDR1 LGHNA and CDR2 YSLEER. V was trimmed by 6 bases and J by 4 bases, leaving 18 bases between them. The CDR3 has 16 amino acids. The CDR3: CASRSNLGQYNEKLFF. DNA for the CDR3: TGCGCCAGCAGGAGCAACTTGGGCCAGTATAATGAAAAACTGTTTTTT.

This clonotype was recorded a few times. This rearrangement joins TRBV6-5 to TRBJ2-2; D may correspond to TRBD1 or TRBD2 (5 bases each). Trimming cost V 0 bases and J 6 bases, with 11 bases left between them. Germline assignment: CDR1 MNHEY and CDR2 SVGAGI. There are 15 residues in the CDR3. CDR3 loop: CASSYSEEGAGELFF. CDR3 nucleotide sequence: TGTGCCAGCAGTTACTCGGAGGAAGGGGCCGGGGAGCTGTTTTTT.

This rearrangement joins TRBV7-9 to TRBJ1-2; tentative D call: TRBD1 (5 bases). V was cut by 1 base and J by 3 bases, with 9 bases left in between. Per the germline V gene, CDR1 is SEHNR and CDR2 is FQNEAQ (reference sequence). The CDR3 extends over 14 amino acids. The CDR3 region has the DNA TGTGCCAGCAGCTTAGGTTTAGGGGACTATGGCTACACCTTC. Encoded protein: CASSLGLGDYGYTF.

This clonotype has only a few counts. The V gene is TRBV7-8, the J gene TRBJ2-1, with a possible D match to TRBD2 (6 bases). This CDR3 spans 16 amino acids. V was clipped by 2 bases and J by 7 bases, with 18 bases between them. Germline V CDR1 and CDR2: SGHVS, FQNEAQ. CDR3 bases: TGTGCCAGCAGCTTATTTCGGACGGGAGAACGTAATGAGCAGTTCTTC. It is translated as CASSLFRTGERNEQFF. Full variable domain (missing parts from reference TRBV7-8 and TRBJ2-1): GAGVSQSPRYKVAKRGQDVALRCDPISGHVSLFWYQQALGQGPEFLTYFQNEAQLDKSGLPSDRFFAERPEGSVSTLKIQRTQQEDSAVYLCASSLFRTGERNEQFFGPGTRLTVL.

This clonotype was counted many times. The V call is TRBV29-1, the J call TRBJ2-7; 8 bases line up with TRBD1. The germline V gene encodes CDR1 SQVTM and CDR2 ANQGSEA. Trimming took 4 bases from V and 3 from J; bases not matched to a gene: 11. The CDR3 has 15 amino acids. For the CDR3, the DNA is TGCAGCGTTGTGTCGGTAATGGGACAGGACTACGAGCAGTACTTC. Its translation is CSVVSVMGQDYEQYF.

This rearrangement joins TRBV7-9 to TRBJ1-2; D not resolved. V lost 5 bases, J lost 3 bases, and 7 bases lay in between. The CDR3 is 12 residues long. CDR1 is SEHNR and CDR2 is FQNEAQ in the germline V gene (reference sequence). CDR3 amino acids: CASSPRDYGYTF. The CDR3 DNA is TGTGCCAGCAGCCCCAGAGACTATGGCTACACCTTC. The full variable domain, in which reference TRBV7-9 and TRBJ1-2 provide the parts outside the CDR3, is DTGVSQNPRHKITKRGQNVTFRCDPISEHNRLYWYRQTLGQGPEFLTYFQNEAQLEKSRLLSDRFSAERPKGSFSTLEIQRTEQGDSAMYLCASSPRDYGYTFGSGTRLTVV.

This chain uses TRBV2 with TRBJ1-2; no clear D gene. Germline V gene sequence: CDR1 SNHLY, CDR2 FYNNEI. V lost 2 bases to trimming and J lost 5 bases, with 24 bases between them. The CDR3 covers 18 residues. CDR3: CASSEYGVAASTGYGYTF. DNA for the CDR3: TGTGCCAGCAGTGAATACGGAGTCGCGGCGTCTACTGGGTATGGCTACACCTTC.

This clonotype came up a few times. The chain uses TRBV5-1 and TRBJ2-1; 8 nucleotides match TRBD2. After removal of 1 base from V and 6 bases from J, the junction contained 12 bases not matched to a gene. The CDR3 runs 17 residues. The germline gives CDR1 SGHRS, CDR2 YFSETQ. Here the CDR3 reads CASSLYPGTSRGNEQFF. CDR3 in DNA: TGCGCCAGCAGCTTGTATCCGGGGACTAGTCGGGGCAATGAGCAGTTCTTC.

This sequence joins TRBV6-1 and TRBJ2-3; TRBD2 matches 8 bases. Unmatched junction bases numbered 6, after V lost 1 base and J lost 0 bases. Germline CDR1 is MNHNS and CDR2 is SASEGT. The CDR3 is 17 residues long. In nucleotides, the CDR3 is TGTGCCAGCAGTGAAGTTAGCGGGGCAGCTAGCACAGATACGCAGTATTTT. This translates into CASSEVSGAASTDTQYF.

In nucleotides, the CDR3 is TGCAGTGCTATCTACGGGAATTCACCCCTCCACTTT. Its protein product is CSAIYGNSPLHF. This chain connects TRBV20-1 to TRBJ1-6; D gene unclear. V was cut by 4 bases and J by 7 bases, with 8 bases left in between. This CDR3 comprises 12 residues. The germline V gene has CDR1 DFQATT and CDR2 SNEGSKA (reference sequence).